This TCR beta chain was identified during a study of STAT5B mutations in CD4+ large granular lymphocyte leukemia. Produced via immunoSEQ multiplex PCR; TCRdb's table is partial and in-frame only. The sample lists about 38,000 clones, approximately 72% occurring once. The source material was CD4+ T cells from blood buffy coats. This sequence was found in a human donor in good health.

The CDR3 DNA follows: TGTGCCAGCAGCTACCCGCGCCAAGAGACCCAGTACTTC. Residues: CASSYPRQETQYF. The rearrangement links TRBV5-4 to TRBJ2-5; no clear D gene. The V end lost 3 bases, the J end lost 1 base, and 7 bases lay between the germline ends. Looked up from germline, CDR1 is SGHNT and CDR2 is YYREEE (reference sequence). The CDR3 is made up of 13 amino acids. The full variable domain, in which reference TRBV5-4 and TRBJ2-5 provide the parts outside the CDR3, is ETGVTQSPTHLIKTRGQQVTLRCSSQSGHNTVSWYQQALGQGPQFIFQYYREEENGRGNFPPRFSGLQFPNYSSELNVNALELDDSALYLCASSYPRQETQYFGPGTRLLVL.